Sequencing of this T cell receptor (beta chain) was carried out in a study of blood T cells in healthy people across ages. Concerning this clonotype: The junction and the germline gene differ at one end; a read error may be behind it.

Then a second PCR, running about 6 to 11 cycles, was carried out with a sample-barcoded 5' primer and a J-beta primer mix. Paired-end reads containing CDR3 totaled no fewer than 2.5 million for each sample. TCRdb reprocessed the 5' RACE reads via MiXCR and lists one record per CDR3 protein. The sample has about 1.8 million distinct CDR3 sequences, around 50% seen once. This CDR3 is 12 amino acids long. Germline V gene lookup returns CDR1 MDHEN and CDR2 SYDVKM. The TCR sequence derives from a woman aged 40 to 55 in good health. Material: blood. The V gene is TRBV28, the J gene TRBJ1-1; D ambiguous. Written as DNA, the CDR3 is TGTGCCAGTCAACTCCTGAACCCTGAAGCTTTCTTT. Its protein is CASQLLNPEAFF.